These T cell receptor beta chains were read from a single sample in a study of T cells in Graves' hyperthyroidism and ophthalmopathy. TCRdb analysed the multiplex PCR reads with MiXCR anew, one entry per CDR3 protein. Here the sample spans approximately 600,000 distinct CDR3 sequences, roughly 14% being singletons. The sample consisted of blood. All receptors derive from a woman aged 40 to 50 with Graves' ophthalmopathy. CDR3s include the opening cysteine and the closing phenylalanine or tryptophan. Fields, in order: D gene, CDR3 length, J gene, clone size, V gene, CDR3 protein, CDR3 DNA. D genes are given only for firm matches. Clone size is shown for a subset of rows, as once, few, many or a class of expanded clone.

>NA|12|TRBJ2-7|few|TRBV12-3/TRBV12-4
CASSAATYEQYF
TGTGCCAGCAGTGCCGCAACCTACGAGCAGTACTTC
>NA|12|TRBJ2-7|many|TRBV20-1
CSATDSHYEQYF
TGCAGTGCTACCGACAGCCACTACGAGCAGTACTTC
>NA|11|TRBJ2-7|few|TRBV19
CASRKAGEQYF
TGTGCCAGTAGGAAGGCGGGAGAGCAGTACTTC
>NA|15|TRBJ1-5|NA|TRBV3-1
CASSQEGRVDQPQHF
TGTGCCAGCAGCCAAGAGGGCAGGGTAGATCAGCCCCAGCATTTT
>NA|15|TRBJ1-1|many|TRBV20-1
CSARRAGDMNTEAFF
TGCAGTGCTAGAAGGGCAGGGGACATGAACACTGAAGCTTTCTTT
>NA|15|TRBJ2-7|many|TRBV28
CASSLRVAAYYEQYF
TGTGCCAGCAGTTTAAGGGTAGCAGCTTACTACGAGCAGTACTTC
>TRBD1|14|TRBJ1-2|many|TRBV11-2
CASGGGQGYYGYTF
TGTGCCAGCGGAGGGGGACAGGGGTACTATGGCTACACCTTC
>NA|15|TRBJ2-7|few|TRBV28
CASSPGGGISYEQYF
TGTGCCAGCAGCCCCGGTGGAGGGATTTCCTACGAGCAGTACTTC
>NA|13|TRBJ1-1|few|TRBV2
CASSNPPPSEAFF
TGTGCCAGCAGCAATCCGCCTCCCTCTGAAGCTTTCTTT
>TRBD2|17|TRBJ2-5|many|TRBV13
CASSSQAGGWVSETQYF
TGTGCCAGCAGCTCGCAAGCGGGAGGATGGGTGTCGGAGACCCAGTACTTC
>NA|12|TRBJ1-1|many|TRBV29-1
CSVARELTEAFF
TGCAGCGTTGCCAGGGAACTTACTGAAGCTTTCTTT
>NA|15|TRBJ2-5|many|TRBV11-2
CASSPSLGGAETQYF
TGTGCCAGCAGCCCCTCCTTGGGGGGGGCAGAGACCCAGTACTTC
>NA|13|TRBJ2-4|many|TRBV20-1
CSASVIAKNIQYF
TGCAGTGCTAGTGTTATAGCCAAAAACATTCAGTACTTC
>NA|13|TRBJ2-7|many|TRBV12-3/TRBV12-4
CASTTLPGNEQYF
TGTGCCAGCACCACCCTTCCAGGGAACGAGCAGTACTTC
>NA|13|TRBJ2-5|few|TRBV20-1
CSARFFPQETQYF
TGCAGTGCTAGGTTCTTCCCACAAGAGACCCAGTACTTC
>NA|15|TRBJ2-5|many|TRBV6-5
CASSYSRIGPETQYF
TGTGCCAGCAGTTACTCGAGAATCGGGCCGGAGACCCAGTACTTC
>NA|14|TRBJ1-1|many|TRBV12-3/TRBV12-4
CASSLRSRIAEAFF
TGTGCCAGCAGTTTACGAAGCCGAATAGCTGAAGCTTTCTTT
>NA|11|TRBJ2-1|NA|TRBV20-1
CSARVWDEQFF
TGCAGTGCTAGAGTTTGGGATGAGCAGTTCTTC
>NA|12|TRBJ2-7|many|TRBV20-1
CSASPGGYEQYF
TGCAGTGCTAGTCCAGGGGGGTACGAGCAGTACTTC
>NA|15|TRBJ1-2|NA|TRBV24-1
CATSDAPSSGYGYTF
TGTGCCACCAGTGATGCGCCGTCCTCCGGTTATGGCTACACCTTC
>NA|12|TRBJ1-5|NA|TRBV10-3
CAIGSPNQPQHF
TGTGCCATCGGGTCACCTAATCAGCCCCAGCATTTT
>NA|12|TRBJ2-7|many|TRBV7-3
CASSLQVYEQYF
TGTGCCAGCAGCTTACAGGTCTACGAGCAGTACTTC
>NA|14|TRBJ2-7|many|TRBV11-3
CASSLRGRSHEQYF
TGTGCCAGCAGCTTAAGGGGGAGAAGTCACGAGCAGTACTTC
>NA|15|TRBJ2-2|NA|TRBV5-1
CASSATPGLTGELFF
TGCGCCAGCAGCGCCACACCGGGACTGACGGGGGAGCTGTTTTTT
>TRBD1|16|TRBJ1-2|many|TRBV4-1
CASSQDRDRGRYGYTF
TGCGCCAGCAGCCAAGATCGGGACAGGGGAAGGTATGGCTACACCTTC
>TRBD1|14|TRBJ2-2|many|TRBV6-2/TRBV6-3
CASRATGVAGELFF
TGTGCCAGCCGGGCGACAGGGGTTGCCGGGGAGCTGTTTTTT
>NA|17|TRBJ2-5|NA|TRBV28
CASTEAAGPGGGETQYF
TGTGCCAGCACCGAAGCTGCGGGGCCAGGGGGAGGGGAGACCCAGTACTTC
>TRBD2|14|TRBJ2-5|many|TRBV28
CASSLAGVGMTQYF
TGTGCCAGCAGTTTAGCGGGGGTGGGCATGACCCAGTACTTC
>NA|16|TRBJ1-2|many|TRBV9
CASSVAEKLRNYGYTF
TGTGCCAGCAGCGTAGCTGAGAAGTTAAGGAACTATGGCTACACCTTC
>NA|16|TRBJ2-4|many|TRBV18
CASSPPGAIAKNIQYF
TGTGCCAGCTCACCACCGGGGGCTATAGCCAAAAACATTCAGTACTTC
>TRBD1|16|TRBJ2-7|many|TRBV2
CASSEYSTGGAYEQYF
TGTGCCAGCAGTGAATACAGTACAGGGGGCGCCTACGAGCAGTACTTC
>NA|15|TRBJ2-7|few|TRBV19
CASSIGPGLSYEQYF
TGTGCCAGTAGTATAGGTCCGGGTCTATCCTACGAGCAGTACTTC
>TRBD2|18|TRBJ2-7|few|TRBV28
CASSLRGWGGAGAYEQYF
TGTGCCAGCAGTTTACGGGGGTGGGGGGGAGCGGGAGCCTACGAGCAGTACTTC
>NA|15|TRBJ1-5|NA|TRBV28
CASSLSGLGDQPQHF
TGTGCCAGCAGTTTAAGCGGTCTTGGAGATCAGCCCCAGCATTTT
>TRBD2|18|TRBJ2-3|few|TRBV28
CASSPVPRLAGVHDTQYF
TGTGCCAGCAGTCCAGTCCCCCGACTAGCGGGAGTTCACGATACGCAGTATTTT
>NA|14|TRBJ2-7|many|TRBV6-2/TRBV6-3
CASSSSSGTYEQYF
TGTGCCAGCAGTTCCTCAAGCGGAACCTACGAGCAGTACTTC
>NA|10|TRBJ2-7|many|TRBV20-1
CSASPYEQYF
TGCAGTGCTAGCCCCTACGAGCAGTACTTC
>TRBD1|15|TRBJ1-5|few|TRBV11-2
CASSLEAGQGQPQHF
TGTGCCAGCAGCTTAGAAGCGGGACAGGGTCAGCCCCAGCATTTT
>NA|15|TRBJ1-1|many|TRBV19
CASSPEQGWNTEAFF
TGTGCCAGTAGTCCCGAACAGGGTTGGAACACTGAAGCTTTCTTT
>TRBD1|16|TRBJ1-1|NA|TRBV6-5
CASSYMTGRMNTEAFF
TGTGCCAGCAGTTACATGACAGGGCGCATGAACACTGAAGCTTTCTTT
>TRBD1|14|TRBJ1-2|many|TRBV2
CATSTGWTNYGYTF
TGTGCCACCTCGACAGGGTGGACTAACTATGGCTACACCTTC
>TRBD1|15|TRBJ1-1|many|TRBV12-3/TRBV12-4
CASSLARGVNTEAFF
TGTGCCAGCAGTTTAGCCAGGGGGGTGAACACTGAAGCTTTCTTT
>NA|16|TRBJ1-5|many|TRBV7-8
CASSPDDRASNQPQHF
TGTGCCAGCAGCCCCGATGACCGTGCTTCGAATCAGCCCCAGCATTTT
>NA|15|TRBJ2-7|many|TRBV19
CASRSHGSKVYEQYF
TGTGCCAGTAGGAGCCATGGCTCCAAAGTTTACGAGCAGTACTTC
>TRBD1|18|TRBJ1-2|few|TRBV12-3/TRBV12-4
CASSLAKRQGVPNYGYTF
TGTGCCAGCAGTTTAGCTAAACGACAGGGGGTACCTAACTATGGCTACACCTTC
>NA|11|TRBJ1-1|many|TRBV6-2/TRBV6-3
CASSPATEAFF
TGTGCCAGCAGCCCAGCCACTGAAGCTTTCTTT
>TRBD1|17|TRBJ2-4|NA|TRBV20-1
CSAGRPGQGLAKNIQYF
TGCAGTGCTGGGCGCCCGGGACAGGGGTTAGCCAAAAACATTCAGTACTTC
>NA|14|TRBJ2-4|NA|TRBV19
CASSTLPADNIQYF
TGTGCCAGTAGTACCCTACCCGCAGATAACATTCAGTACTTC
>NA|12|TRBJ2-2|many|TRBV29-1
CSVVGYTGELFF
TGCAGCGTTGTCGGGTACACCGGGGAGCTGTTTTTT
>NA|13|TRBJ1-2|NA|TRBV7-9
CASSLSRENGYTF
TGTGCCAGCAGCTTAAGTAGGGAGAATGGCTACACCTTC
>NA|14|TRBJ2-7|many|TRBV28
CASSVARVWGEQYF
TGTGCCAGCAGTGTGGCTAGGGTATGGGGCGAGCAGTACTTC